The sample holds a few counts of the clone carrying this T cell receptor beta chain. Alpha and beta constant-region primers primed reverse transcription of approximately 0.55 ug RNA. Separate chain-specific third strand synthesis with multiplexing indices produced the alpha and beta libraries. A single primer pair per chain amplified all rearrangements, with per-molecule barcodes. After a brief PCR adding P5, P7 and a second index, approximately 23 amplification cycles followed. MiXCR was run by TCRdb on the 5' RACE reads, yielding one entry per CDR3 protein. Among about 24,000 distinct CDR3 sequences, 8% to 10% were seen once, and the ten largest hold 3% to 4.5%. This sample was taken from a study of HIV-infected patients and healthy controls. The CDR3 totals 13 residues. Trimming stripped 2 bases from V and 9 bases from J, with 8 bases between. Germline loops: CDR1 ENHRY, CDR2 SYGVKD. All unsorted peripheral T cells were captured because whole blood was used without fractionation.

Sequencing was performed on blood. The J gene is TRBJ1-6, the V gene TRBV10-3; perhaps TRBD1 as D (5 bases). This clonotype originated in an adult in good health. Here the CDR3 reads CAISEGHPSPLHF. CDR3 bases: TGTGCCATCAGTGAGGGACATCCTTCACCCCTCCACTTT.